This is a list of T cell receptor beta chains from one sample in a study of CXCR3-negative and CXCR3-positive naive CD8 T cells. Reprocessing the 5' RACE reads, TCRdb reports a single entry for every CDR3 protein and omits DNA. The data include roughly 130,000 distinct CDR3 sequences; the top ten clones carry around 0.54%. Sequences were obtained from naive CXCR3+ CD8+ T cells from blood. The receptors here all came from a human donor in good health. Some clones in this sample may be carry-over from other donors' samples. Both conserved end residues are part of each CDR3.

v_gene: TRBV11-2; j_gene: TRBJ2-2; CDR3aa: CASSLSVGGQNTGELFF
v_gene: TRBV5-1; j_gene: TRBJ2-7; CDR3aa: CASRPDGSRTYEQYF
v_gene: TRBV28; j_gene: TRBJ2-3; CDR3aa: CASSFRHSTDTQYF
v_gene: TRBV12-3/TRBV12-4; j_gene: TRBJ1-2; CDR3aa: CASSSGPHYGYTF
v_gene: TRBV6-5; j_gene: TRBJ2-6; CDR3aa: CASSQSDSGANVLTF
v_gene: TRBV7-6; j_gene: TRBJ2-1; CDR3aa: CASSLVMTGAYNEQFF
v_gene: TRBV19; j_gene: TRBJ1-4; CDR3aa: CATRTGGVEKLFF
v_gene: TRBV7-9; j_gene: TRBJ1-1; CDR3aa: CASSSGGGENTEAFF
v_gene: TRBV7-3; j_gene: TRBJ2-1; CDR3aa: CASSLTSGGEQFF
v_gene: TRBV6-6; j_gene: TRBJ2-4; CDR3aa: CASSYDLNIQYF
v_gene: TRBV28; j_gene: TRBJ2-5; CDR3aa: CASRQAAQETQYF
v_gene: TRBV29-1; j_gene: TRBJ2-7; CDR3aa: CSVGAGGYEQYF
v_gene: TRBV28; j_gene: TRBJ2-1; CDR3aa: CASSYQGSNEQFF
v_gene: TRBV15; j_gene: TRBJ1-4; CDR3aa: CATSRPGETTNEKLFF
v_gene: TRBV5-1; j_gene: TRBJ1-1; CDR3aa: CASSRMWDDFEAFF
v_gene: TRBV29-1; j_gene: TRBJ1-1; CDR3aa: CSAARDTEAFF
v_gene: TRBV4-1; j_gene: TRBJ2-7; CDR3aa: CASSQDPGAEYEQYF
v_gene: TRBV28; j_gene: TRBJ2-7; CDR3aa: CASSFGKGGETSYEQYF
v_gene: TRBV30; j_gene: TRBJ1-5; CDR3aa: CAWSVGGNQPQHF
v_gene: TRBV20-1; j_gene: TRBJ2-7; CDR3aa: CSARNSSYEQYF
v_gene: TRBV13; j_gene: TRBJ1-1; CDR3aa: CASIPVRGTEAFF
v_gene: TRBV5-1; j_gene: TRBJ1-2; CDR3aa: CASSLGPNGGYTF
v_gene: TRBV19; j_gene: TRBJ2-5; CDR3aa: CASSVGAQETQYF
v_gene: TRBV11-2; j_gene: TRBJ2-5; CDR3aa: CASSLGQGGETQYF
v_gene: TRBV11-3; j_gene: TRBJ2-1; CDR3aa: CASSSRTGTGEFNEQFF
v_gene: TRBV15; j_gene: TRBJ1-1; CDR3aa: CATSSTGTGMTEAFF
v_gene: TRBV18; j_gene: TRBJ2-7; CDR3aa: CASSPEGQGSYEQYF
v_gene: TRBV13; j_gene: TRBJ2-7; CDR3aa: CASSLAGTALYEQYF
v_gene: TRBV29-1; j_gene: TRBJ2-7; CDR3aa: CSVEAGSGAFYEQYF
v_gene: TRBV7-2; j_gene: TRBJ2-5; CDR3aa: CASSQGAGGGGQYF
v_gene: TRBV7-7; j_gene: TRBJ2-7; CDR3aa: CASSLETSYEQYF
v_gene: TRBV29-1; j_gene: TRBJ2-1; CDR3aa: CSVLNLGVYNEQFF
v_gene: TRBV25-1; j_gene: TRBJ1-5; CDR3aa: CASVRGGGFQPQHF
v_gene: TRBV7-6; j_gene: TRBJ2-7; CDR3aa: CASSLERSEQYF
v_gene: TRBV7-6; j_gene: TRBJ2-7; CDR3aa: CASSSGLSDRDYSYEQYF
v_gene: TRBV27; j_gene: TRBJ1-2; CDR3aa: CASRTLQGLDYGYTF
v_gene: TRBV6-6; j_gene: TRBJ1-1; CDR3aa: CASIGQTVNTEAFF
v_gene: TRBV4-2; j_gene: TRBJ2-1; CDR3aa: CASSPVGAGPNEQFF
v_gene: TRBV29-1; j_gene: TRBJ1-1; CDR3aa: CSIQETENTEAFF
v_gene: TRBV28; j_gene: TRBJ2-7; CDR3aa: CASSRGLDRSYEQYF
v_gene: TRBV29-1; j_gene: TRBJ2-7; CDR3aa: CSVDWGTEQYF
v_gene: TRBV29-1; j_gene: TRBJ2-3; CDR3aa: CSVESRSVGTDTQYF
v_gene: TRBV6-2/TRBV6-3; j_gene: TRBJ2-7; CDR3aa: CASSRTPGLAGYEQYF
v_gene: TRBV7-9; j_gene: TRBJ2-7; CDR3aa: CASKGGTYEQYF